These 5 T cell receptor beta chains were sequenced from one sample in a study of T-cell reconstitution after alpha-beta-depleted transplantation in children. Construction of the TCRbeta library involved unique molecular identifiers. TCRdb analysed the PCR reads with MiXCR anew, one entry per CDR3 protein. The sample yields approximately 150,000 distinct CDR3 sequences, roughly 8.8% seen once. The specimen was PBMCs, mostly from graft donor cells, collected 180 days after TCRalphabeta/CD19-depleted stem cell transplant. All receptors derive from a female patient aged 2-9 years who had a stem cell transplant for congenital amegakaryocytic thrombocytopenia, so the T cells may come from the graft donor.

This clonotype was seen at least ten times. The gene calls are TRBV20-1 and TRBJ2-3, with D perhaps TRBD2 (6 bases). Germline V gene data show CDR1 as DFQATT and CDR2 as SNEGSKA (reference sequence). Trimming removed 1 base from V and 8 bases from J, with 13 bases in between. The CDR3 length is 13 residues. The CDR3 spells CSARGGPSVTQYF. CDR3 nucleotide sequence: TGCAGTGCTAGAGGGGGCCCTAGCGTTACGCAGTATTTT.

This clonotype was recorded at least ten times. The chain joins TRBV12-3 or TRBV12-4 to TRBJ1-5; a possible D gene is TRBD1 (5 bases). The CDR3 runs 14 residues. The ends were cut back, 3 bases at V and 3 bases at J, with 9 bases in the middle. The DNA of the CDR3 is TGTGCCAGCAGTTTGTCAGGGTACAATCAGCCCCAGCATTTT. This gives the protein CASSLSGYNQPQHF.

This clonotype came up many times. The chain recombines TRBV20-1 with TRBJ2-1, with 16 bases that match TRBD2. Germline CDR1 and CDR2: DFQATT and SNEGSKA (reference sequence). After removal of 6 bases from V and 6 bases from J, the junction contained 5 bases not matched to a gene. CDR3 length: 15 amino acids. Here the CDR3 DNA reads TGCAGTGCCGGGACTAGCGGGAGGGTGTTCAATGAGCAGTTCTTC. The encoded protein is CSAGTSGRVFNEQFF.

The V gene is TRBV19, the J gene TRBJ2-7; D remains ambiguous. The CDR3 has 12 amino acids. Germline V lookup: CDR1 LNHDA, CDR2 SQIVND (reference sequence). Trimming pared 5 bases from V and 4 bases from J, leaving 9 bases between. Here the CDR3 reads CASSGRPYEQYF. The CDR3, as DNA: TGTGCCAGTAGTGGACGGCCTTACGAGCAGTACTTC.

This clonotype occurred many times. For the CDR3, the DNA is TGTGCCAGCAGCCGCGAACAAGACTACGAGCAGTACTTC. Protein product: CASSREQDYEQYF. The chain couples TRBV7-8 to TRBJ2-7, with D uncertain. The CDR3 spans 13 residues. V was trimmed by 5 bases and J by 3 bases, leaving 11 bases between them. In germline, CDR1 is SGHVS, CDR2 FQNEAQ.